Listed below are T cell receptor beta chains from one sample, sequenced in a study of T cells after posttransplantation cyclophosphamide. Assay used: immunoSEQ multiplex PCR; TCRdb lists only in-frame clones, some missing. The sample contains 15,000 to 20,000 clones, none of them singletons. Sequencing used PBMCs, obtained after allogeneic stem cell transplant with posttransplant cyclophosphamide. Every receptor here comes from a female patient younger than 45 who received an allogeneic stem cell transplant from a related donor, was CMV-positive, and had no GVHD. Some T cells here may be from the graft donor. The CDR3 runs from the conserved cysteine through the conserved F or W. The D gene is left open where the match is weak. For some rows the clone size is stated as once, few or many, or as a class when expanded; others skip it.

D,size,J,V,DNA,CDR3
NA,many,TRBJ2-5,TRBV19,TGTGCCAGTAGTATGGCCACGTATAAGAAGACCCAGTACTTC,CASSMATYKKTQYF
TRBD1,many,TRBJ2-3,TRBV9,TGTGCCAGCAGCGTAGGACAGGGGGCAGATACGCAGTATTTT,CASSVGQGADTQYF
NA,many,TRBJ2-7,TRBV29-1,TGCAGCGTTGTAAGGAGGGGGCTCGAGCAGTACTTC,CSVVRRGLEQYF
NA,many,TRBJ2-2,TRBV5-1,TGCGCCAGCAGCTTGAGTAGCCCTAACACCGGGGAGCTGTTTTTT,CASSLSSPNTGELFF
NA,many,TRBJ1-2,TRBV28,TGTGCCAGCAGTTTACCTCCGGCGGGGTATGGCTACACCTTC,CASSLPPAGYGYTF
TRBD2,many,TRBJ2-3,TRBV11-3,TGTGCCAGCAGCTTAGCTACTAGCGGGAGTTTTGGCACAGATACGCAGTATTTT,CASSLATSGSFGTDTQYF
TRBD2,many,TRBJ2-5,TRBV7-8,TGTGCCAGCAAGATAACTAGCGGGAGTGAGACCCAGTACTTC,CASKITSGSETQYF
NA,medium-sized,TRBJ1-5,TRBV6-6,TGTGCCAGCAGTTACGCAGGGGACCAGCCCCAGCATTTT,CASSYAGDQPQHF
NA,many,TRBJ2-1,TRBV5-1,TGCGCCAGCAGCGCCAAGAGCTCCTACAATGAGCAGTTCTTC,CASSAKSSYNEQFF
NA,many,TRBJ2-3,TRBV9,TGTGCCAGCAGCGTAGATCGGATGGGGAGGGATACGCAGTATTTT,CASSVDRMGRDTQYF
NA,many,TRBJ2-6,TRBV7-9,TGTGCCAGCAGCTTAGAGTGGACATCCCGCGCAGCTGGGGCCAACGTCCTGACTTTC,CASSLEWTSRAAGANVLTF
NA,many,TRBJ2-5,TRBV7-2,TGTGCCAGCAGCCAGAGAGGGTCCCAGTACTTC,CASSQRGSQYF
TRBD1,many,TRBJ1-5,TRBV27,TGTGCCAGCAGTCCCCCCAGGGGGTTCAATCAGCCCCAGCATTTT,CASSPPRGFNQPQHF
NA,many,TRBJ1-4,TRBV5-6,TGTGCCAGCAGCTTTACCGGGACAATCACTAATGAAAAACTGTTTTTT,CASSFTGTITNEKLFF
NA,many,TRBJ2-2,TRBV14,TGTGCCAGCAGCCAAGCCATGCGGAGCGGGGAGCTGTTTTTT,CASSQAMRSGELFF
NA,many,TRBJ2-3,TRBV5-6,TGTGCCAGCAGACAGGGTAACACAGATACGCAGTATTTT,CASRQGNTDTQYF
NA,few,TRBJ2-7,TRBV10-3,TGTGCCATCAGTGAGGCTGGAGGGTACGAGCAGTACTTC,CAISEAGGYEQYF
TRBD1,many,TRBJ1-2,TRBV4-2,TGTGCCAGCAGCCAAGTGTTAGGGGGCCGGGCAAACACCTTC,CASSQVLGGRANTF
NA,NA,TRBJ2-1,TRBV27,TGTGCCAGCAGTTTCATCGGGTCAGGGTGGCACAATGAGCAGTTCTTC,CASSFIGSGWHNEQFF
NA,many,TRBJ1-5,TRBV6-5,TGTGCCAGCAGCCGTCGGGCAGGCGGGGCGAAGCCCCAGCATTTT,CASSRRAGGAKPQHF
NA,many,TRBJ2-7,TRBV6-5,TGTGCCAGCAGTAAAATCGCAGGGGCCGGCTACGAGCAGTACTTC,CASSKIAGAGYEQYF
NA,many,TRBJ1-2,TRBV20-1,TGCAGTGCTGGGAGGGGCTTACAAGGAACCTTC,CSAGRGLQGTF
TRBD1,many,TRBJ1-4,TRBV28,TGTGCCAGCAGTTTAGGGGGACAGACTAATGAAAAACTGTTTTTT,CASSLGGQTNEKLFF
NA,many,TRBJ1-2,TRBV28,TGTGCCAGCAGATCCCCGATGGGGCGCCGGTATGGCTACACCTTC,CASRSPMGRRYGYTF
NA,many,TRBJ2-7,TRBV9,TGTGCCAGCCTCAAGGCGGGTCGGACTATCTACGAGCAGTACTTC,CASLKAGRTIYEQYF
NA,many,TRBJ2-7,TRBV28,TGTGCCAGCAGTTTGTGGGGCGTAAACACCTACGAGCAGTACTTC,CASSLWGVNTYEQYF
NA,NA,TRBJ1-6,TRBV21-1,TGTGCCAGCAGCAAAGTCAAGGCAGGGACAAATTCACCCCTCCACTTT,CASSKVKAGTNSPLHF
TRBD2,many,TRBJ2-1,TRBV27,TGTGCCAGCAGTCTTGGACTAGCGGGAGCGTACAATGAGCAGTTCTTC,CASSLGLAGAYNEQFF
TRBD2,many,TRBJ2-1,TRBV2,TGTGCCAGCAACCAACTACCGGGACTAGCGGGAGATTTCTCCTACAATGAGCAGTTCTTC,CASNQLPGLAGDFSYNEQFF
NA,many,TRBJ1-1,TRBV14,TGTGCCAGCAGCCAAGATCTGGGCTGGTCTGAAGCTTTCTTT,CASSQDLGWSEAFF
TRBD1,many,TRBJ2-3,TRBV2,TGTGCCAGCTCCTTACAGGGGCTCACAGATACGCAGTATTTT,CASSLQGLTDTQYF
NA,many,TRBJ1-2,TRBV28,TGTGCCAGCAGCAACCTGCGGGGGGCGCGCTATGGCTACACCTTC,CASSNLRGARYGYTF
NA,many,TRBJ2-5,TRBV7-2,TGTGCCAGCAGCTTACATGGGGCCTCGACCCAAGAGACCCAGTACTTC,CASSLHGASTQETQYF
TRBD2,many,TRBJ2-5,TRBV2,TGTGCCAGCAGTGAAAGTAGAAGCGGGAGGGCGGGAACCCAGTACTTC,CASSESRSGRAGTQYF
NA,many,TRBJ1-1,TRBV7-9,TGTGCCAGCAGCTCTACCCCCGAGGTCCTAATGAACACTGAAGCTTTCTTT,CASSSTPEVLMNTEAFF
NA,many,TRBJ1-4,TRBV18,TGTGCCAGCTCACCATTGGCCAGCGGGAATGAAAAACTGTTTTTT,CASSPLASGNEKLFF
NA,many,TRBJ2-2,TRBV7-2,TGTGCCAGCAGCCGTAGTCTGGCGGCGAACACCGGGGAGCTGTTTTTT,CASSRSLAANTGELFF
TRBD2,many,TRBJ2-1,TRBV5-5,TGTGCCAGCAGCTTGGTTCTAGCGGGCGGGGCACGCGAGCAGTTCTTC,CASSLVLAGGAREQFF
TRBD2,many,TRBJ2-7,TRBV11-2,TGTGCCAGCAGCTTAAGACTAGCGGCCTACGAGCAGTACTTC,CASSLRLAAYEQYF
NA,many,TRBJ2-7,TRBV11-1,TGTGCCAGCAGCCAATCACGAGGTGGCGAGCAGTACTTC,CASSQSRGGEQYF
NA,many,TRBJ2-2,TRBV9,TGTGCCAGCAGCGTAGGGGGGACACCCATGAACACCGGGGAGCTGTTTTTT,CASSVGGTPMNTGELFF
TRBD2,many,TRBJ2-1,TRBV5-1,TGCGCCAGCTATACGGGACTAGCGGGAGGCGATGAGCAGTTCTTC,CASYTGLAGGDEQFF
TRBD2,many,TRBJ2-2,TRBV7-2,TGTGCCAGCAGCTTGCAAGCGGGAGTGGGGGTTTACACCGGGGAGCTGTTTTTT,CASSLQAGVGVYTGELFF
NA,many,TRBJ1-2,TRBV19,TGTGCCAGCTTTGGGGGCACGGACGGCTGCACCTTC,CASFGGTDGCTF
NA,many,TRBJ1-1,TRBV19,TGTGCCAGTATGAGGGTAGGAGGAGACGGTATGAACACTGAAGCTTTCTTT,CASMRVGGDGMNTEAFF